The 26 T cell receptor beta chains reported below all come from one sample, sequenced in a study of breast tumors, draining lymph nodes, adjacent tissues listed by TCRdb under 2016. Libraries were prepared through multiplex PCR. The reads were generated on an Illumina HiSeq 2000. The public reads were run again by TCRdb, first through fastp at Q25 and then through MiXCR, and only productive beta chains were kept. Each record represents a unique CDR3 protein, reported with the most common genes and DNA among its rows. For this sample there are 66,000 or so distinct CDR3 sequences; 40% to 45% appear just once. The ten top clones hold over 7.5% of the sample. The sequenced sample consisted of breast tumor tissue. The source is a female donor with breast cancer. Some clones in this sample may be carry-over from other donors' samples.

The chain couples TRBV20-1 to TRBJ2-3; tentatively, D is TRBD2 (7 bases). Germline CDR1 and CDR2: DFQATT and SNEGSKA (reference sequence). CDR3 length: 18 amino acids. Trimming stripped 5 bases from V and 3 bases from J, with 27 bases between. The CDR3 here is CSAPGRGGGVMVTDTQYF. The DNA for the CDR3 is TGCAGTGCTCCTGGGAGGGGGGGTGGTGTGATGGTGACAGATACGCAGTATTTT.

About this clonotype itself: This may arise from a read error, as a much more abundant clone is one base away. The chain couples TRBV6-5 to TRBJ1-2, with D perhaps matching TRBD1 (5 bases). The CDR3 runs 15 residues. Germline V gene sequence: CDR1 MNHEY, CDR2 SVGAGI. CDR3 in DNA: TGTACCAGCAGTTACTCGAGACAGAGAGACTATGGCTACACCTTC. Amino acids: CTSSYSRQRDYGYTF.

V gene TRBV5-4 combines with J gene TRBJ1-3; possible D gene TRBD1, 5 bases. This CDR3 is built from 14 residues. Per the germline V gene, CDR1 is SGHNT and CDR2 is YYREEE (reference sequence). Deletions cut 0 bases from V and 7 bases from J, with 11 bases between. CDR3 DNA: TGTGCCAGCAGCTTGGTAGCGGGGGGTAACACCATATATTTT. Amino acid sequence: CASSLVAGGNTIYF.

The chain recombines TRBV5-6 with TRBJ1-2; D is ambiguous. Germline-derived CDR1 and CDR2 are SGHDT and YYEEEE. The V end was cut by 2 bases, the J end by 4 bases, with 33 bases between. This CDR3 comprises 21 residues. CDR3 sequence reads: CASSFPGLTIPPGRFSYGYTF. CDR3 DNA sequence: TGTGCCAGCAGCTTCCCGGGATTAACCATACCCCCGGGGAGATTTAGCTATGGCTACACCTTC.

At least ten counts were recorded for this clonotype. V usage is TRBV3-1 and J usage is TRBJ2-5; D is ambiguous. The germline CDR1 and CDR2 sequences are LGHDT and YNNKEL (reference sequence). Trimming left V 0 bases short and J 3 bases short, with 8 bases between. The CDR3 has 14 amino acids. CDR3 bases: TGTGCCAGCAGCCAAGATCTTAGGGAAGAGACCCAGTACTTC. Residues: CASSQDLREETQYF.

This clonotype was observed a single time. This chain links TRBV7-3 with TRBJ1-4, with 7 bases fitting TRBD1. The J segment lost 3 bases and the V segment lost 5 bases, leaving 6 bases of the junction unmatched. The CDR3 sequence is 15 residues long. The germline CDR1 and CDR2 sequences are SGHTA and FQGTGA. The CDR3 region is CASSLATGPNEKLFF. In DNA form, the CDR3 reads TGTGCCAGCAGCCTAGCGACAGGGCCTAATGAAAAACTGTTTTTT.

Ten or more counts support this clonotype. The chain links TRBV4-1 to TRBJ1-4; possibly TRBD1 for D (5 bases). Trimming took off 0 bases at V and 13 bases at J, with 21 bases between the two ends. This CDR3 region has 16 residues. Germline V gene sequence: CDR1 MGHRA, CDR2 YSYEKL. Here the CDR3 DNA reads TGCGCCAGCAGCCAAGATTGGGGTGGATGGGGGAATTTACTGTTTTTT. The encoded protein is CASSQDWGGWGNLLFF.

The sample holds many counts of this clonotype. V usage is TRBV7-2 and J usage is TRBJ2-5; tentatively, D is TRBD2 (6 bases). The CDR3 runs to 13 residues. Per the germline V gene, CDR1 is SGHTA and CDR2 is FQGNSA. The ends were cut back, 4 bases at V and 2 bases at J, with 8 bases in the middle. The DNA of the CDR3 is TGTGCCAGCAGCTCGACTAGACAAGAGACCCAGTACTTC. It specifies CASSSTRQETQYF.

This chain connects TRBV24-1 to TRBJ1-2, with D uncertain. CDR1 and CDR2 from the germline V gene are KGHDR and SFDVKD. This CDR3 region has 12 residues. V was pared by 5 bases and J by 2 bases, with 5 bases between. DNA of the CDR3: TGTGCCACCAGTGGAGACAACTATGGCTACACCTTC. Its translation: CATSGDNYGYTF.

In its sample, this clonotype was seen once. The CDR3 loop is CASSRGSGGYTF. CDR3 nucleotides: TGTGCCAGCAGTCGCGGGTCTGGTGGCTACACCTTC. J is TRBJ1-2 and V is TRBV2, with D unclear. Germline lookup yields CDR1 SNHLY and CDR2 FYNNEI. The V and J ends lost 5 bases and 7 bases respectively, with 11 bases between them. CDR3 length: 12 amino acids.

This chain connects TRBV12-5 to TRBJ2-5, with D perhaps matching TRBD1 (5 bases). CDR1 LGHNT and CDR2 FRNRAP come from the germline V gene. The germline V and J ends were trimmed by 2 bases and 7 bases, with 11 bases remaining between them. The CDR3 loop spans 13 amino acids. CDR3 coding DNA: TGTGCTAGTGGTTTGTGGACGCAGGGGACCCAGTACTTC. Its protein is CASGLWTQGTQYF. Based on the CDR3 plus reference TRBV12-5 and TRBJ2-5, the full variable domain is DARVTQTPRHKVTEMGQEVTMRCQPILGHNTVFWYRQTMMQGLELLAYFRNRAPLDDSGMPKDRFSAEMPDATLATLKIQPSEPRDSAVYFCASGLWTQGTQYFGPGTRLLVL.

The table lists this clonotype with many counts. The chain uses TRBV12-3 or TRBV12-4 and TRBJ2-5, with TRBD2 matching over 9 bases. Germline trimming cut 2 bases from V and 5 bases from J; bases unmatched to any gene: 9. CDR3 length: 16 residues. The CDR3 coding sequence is TGTGCCAGCAGTTTATTGGGGTTAGCGGGGGTGGAGACCCAGTACTTC. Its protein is CASSLLGLAGVETQYF.

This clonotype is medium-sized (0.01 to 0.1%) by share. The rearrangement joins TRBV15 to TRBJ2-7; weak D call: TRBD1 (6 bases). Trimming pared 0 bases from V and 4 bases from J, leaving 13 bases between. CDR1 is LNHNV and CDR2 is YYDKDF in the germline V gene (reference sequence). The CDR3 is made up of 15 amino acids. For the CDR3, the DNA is TGTGCCACCAGCAGAGAATCAGGGGCTCAATACGAGCAGTACTTC. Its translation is CATSRESGAQYEQYF.

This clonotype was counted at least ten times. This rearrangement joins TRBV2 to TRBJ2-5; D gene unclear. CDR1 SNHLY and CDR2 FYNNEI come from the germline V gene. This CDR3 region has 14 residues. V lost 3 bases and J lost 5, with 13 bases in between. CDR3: CASSDSQAEETQYF. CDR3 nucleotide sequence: TGTGCCAGCAGTGATAGCCAGGCAGAGGAGACCCAGTACTTC.

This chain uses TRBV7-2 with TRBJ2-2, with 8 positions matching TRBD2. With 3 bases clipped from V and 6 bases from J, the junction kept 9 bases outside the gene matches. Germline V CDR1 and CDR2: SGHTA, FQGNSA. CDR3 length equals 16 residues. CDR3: CASSFQGGGTAGELFF. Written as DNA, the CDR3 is TGTGCCAGCAGCTTTCAGGGCGGGGGGACCGCCGGGGAGCTGTTTTTT.

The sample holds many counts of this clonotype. The CDR3 DNA reads TGTGCCAGCAGCTTTGTTGGCGGCGATGGCTACACCTTC. Translating gives CASSFVGGDGYTF. The rearrangement links TRBV7-9 to TRBJ1-2; D uncertain. The CDR3 totals 13 residues. Germline V gene lookup returns CDR1 SEHNR and CDR2 FQNEAQ (reference sequence). Deletions cut 3 bases from V and 6 bases from J, with 11 bases between.

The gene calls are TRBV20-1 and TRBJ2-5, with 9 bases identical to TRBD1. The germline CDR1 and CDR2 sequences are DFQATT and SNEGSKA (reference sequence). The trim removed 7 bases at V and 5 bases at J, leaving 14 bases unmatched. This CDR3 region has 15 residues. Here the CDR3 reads CSVSSQGQGGETQYF. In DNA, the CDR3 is TGCAGTGTCAGCAGCCAGGGACAGGGAGGGGAGACCCAGTACTTC.

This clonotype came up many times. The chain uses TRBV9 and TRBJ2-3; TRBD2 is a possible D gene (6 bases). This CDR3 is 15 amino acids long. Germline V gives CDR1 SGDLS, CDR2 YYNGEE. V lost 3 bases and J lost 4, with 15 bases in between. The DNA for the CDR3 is TGTGCCAGCAGCGAGCGACTAGATCTAGCAGATACGCAGTATTTT. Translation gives CASSERLDLADTQYF.

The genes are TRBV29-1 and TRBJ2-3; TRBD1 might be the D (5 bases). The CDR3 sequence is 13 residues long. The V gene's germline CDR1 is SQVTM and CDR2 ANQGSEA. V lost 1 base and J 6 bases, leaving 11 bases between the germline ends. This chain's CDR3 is CSVEGQGRDTQYF. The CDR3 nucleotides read TGCAGCGTTGAAGGGCAGGGTAGGGATACGCAGTATTTT.

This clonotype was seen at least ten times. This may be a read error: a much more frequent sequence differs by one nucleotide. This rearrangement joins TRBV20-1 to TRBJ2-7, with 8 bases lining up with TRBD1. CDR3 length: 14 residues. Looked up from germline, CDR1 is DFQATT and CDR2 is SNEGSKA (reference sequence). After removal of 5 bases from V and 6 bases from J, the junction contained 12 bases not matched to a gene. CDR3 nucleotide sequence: TGCAGTGCTCAACGGACAGGGACGAGGACCGAGCAGTACTTC. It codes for CSAQRTGTRTEQYF.

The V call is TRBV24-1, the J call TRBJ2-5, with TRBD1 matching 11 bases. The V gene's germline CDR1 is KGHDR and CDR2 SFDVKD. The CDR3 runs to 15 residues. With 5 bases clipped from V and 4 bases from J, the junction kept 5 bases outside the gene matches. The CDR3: CATSGGTGGGETQYF. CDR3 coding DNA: TGTGCCACCAGTGGGGGGACAGGGGGAGGAGAGACCCAGTACTTC.

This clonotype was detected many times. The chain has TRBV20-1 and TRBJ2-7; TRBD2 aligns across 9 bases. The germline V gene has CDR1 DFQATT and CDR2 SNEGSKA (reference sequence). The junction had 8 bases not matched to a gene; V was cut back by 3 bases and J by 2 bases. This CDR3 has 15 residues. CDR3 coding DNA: TGCAGTGCTAGTCGGAGGGCGGGGGGGACCTACGAGCAGTACTTC. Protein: CSASRRAGGTYEQYF.

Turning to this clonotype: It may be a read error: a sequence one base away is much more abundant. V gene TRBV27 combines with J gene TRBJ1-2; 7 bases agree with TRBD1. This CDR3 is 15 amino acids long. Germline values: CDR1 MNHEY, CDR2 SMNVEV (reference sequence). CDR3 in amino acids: CASSSSDRLRYGYAF. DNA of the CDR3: TGTGCCAGCAGTTCCTCGGACAGGCTGAGGTATGGCTACGCCTTC.

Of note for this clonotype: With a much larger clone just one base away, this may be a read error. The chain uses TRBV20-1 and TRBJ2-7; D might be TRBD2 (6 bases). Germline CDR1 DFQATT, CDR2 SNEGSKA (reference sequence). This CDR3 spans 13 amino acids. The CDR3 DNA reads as TGCAGTGTTCAGGCGGGGAGAACCTACGCGCAGTACTTC. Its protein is CSVQAGRTYAQYF.

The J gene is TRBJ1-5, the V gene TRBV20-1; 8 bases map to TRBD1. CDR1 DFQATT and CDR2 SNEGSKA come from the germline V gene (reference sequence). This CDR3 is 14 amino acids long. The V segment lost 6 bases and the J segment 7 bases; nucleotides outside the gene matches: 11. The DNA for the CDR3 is TGCAGTGCAACCGGGACAGGTCACAACCAGCCCCAGCATTTT. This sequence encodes CSATGTGHNQPQHF.

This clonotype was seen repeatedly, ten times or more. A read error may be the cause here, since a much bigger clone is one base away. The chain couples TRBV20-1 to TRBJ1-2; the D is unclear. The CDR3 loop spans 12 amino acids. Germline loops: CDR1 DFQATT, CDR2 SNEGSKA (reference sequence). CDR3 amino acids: CSAPLRAYGSTF. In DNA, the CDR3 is TGCAGTGCCCCTCTCCGAGCCTATGGCTCCACCTTC.